This T cell receptor beta chain originates from a study of blood T cell repertoires in COVID-19. Study-wide context: Italy, Spain and the United States were the sources of the convalescent and acute COVID-19 samples.

The germline V gene encodes CDR1 MDHEN and CDR2 SYDVKM. The CDR3 has 14 residues. Trimming removed 5 bases from V and 6 bases from J; junction bases left unmatched: 9. The protocol was immunoSEQ multiplex PCR, while the TCRdb copy is restricted to in-frame clones and leaves out a portion. Here the sample spans hundreds of thousands of clones, 75% to 90% being singletons. The receptor was isolated from a man aged 30 to 45 who had recovered from COVID-19. The rearrangement links TRBV28 to TRBJ2-7; 8 positions match TRBD1. Sequences were obtained from PBMCs or T cells enriched from blood (not recorded which). This chain's CDR3 is CASSRLAGGFEQYF. The DNA of the CDR3 is TGTGCCAGCAGTCGTTTGGCAGGGGGCTTCGAGCAGTACTTC.